Presented here are 5 T cell receptor beta chains from one specimen sequenced in a study of T cell changes during pregnancy in multiple sclerosis. The repertoire was sequenced with immunoSEQ multiplex PCR; TCRdb's copy has only in-frame clones and lacks some. Of about 79,000 clones listed, around 95% are singletons. The material was peripheral blood, obtained in the second trimester of pregnancy. Receptors were obtained from a female donor in good health, enrolled as a control in a pregnancy study.

V usage is TRBV5-1 and J usage is TRBJ1-1, with TRBD1 as a possible D gene (5 bases). The CDR3 covers 17 residues. Germline CDR1 is SGHRS and CDR2 is YFSETQ. Trimming pared 5 bases from V and 0 bases from J, leaving 20 bases between. The CDR3 here is CASRRIGVLSMNTEAFF. The DNA of the CDR3 is TGCGCCAGCAGGAGAATAGGGGTCCTCTCCATGAACACTGAAGCTTTCTTT. The full variable domain, with the rest looked up from reference TRBV5-1 and TRBJ1-1, is KAGVTQTPRYLIKTRGQQVTLSCSPISGHRSVSWYQQTPGQGLQFLFEYFSETQRNKGNFPGRFSGRQFSNSRSEMNVSTLELGDSALYLCASRRIGVLSMNTEAFFGQGTRLTVV.

The chain combines TRBV4-1 with TRBJ2-5, with 9 positions matching TRBD1. The end of the DNA aligns better with TRBJ2-7, so the J call may be wrong. CDR1 and CDR2 (germline): MGHRA, YSYEKL. The length of the CDR3 is 17 residues. The CDR3 protein is CASSSWGKTGGTYEQYF. CDR3 sequence (DNA): TGCGCCAGCAGCTCATGGGGGAAGACAGGGGGTACCTACGAGCAGTACTTC.

The chain joins TRBV12-5 to TRBJ2-2; D gene uncertain. The germline V gene encodes CDR1 LGHNT and CDR2 FRNRAP. V lost 2 bases and J lost 10, with 11 bases in between. The CDR3 runs to 13 residues. The CDR3 spells CASGLWAAAELFF. The CDR3 coding sequence is TGTGCTAGTGGTTTGTGGGCAGCCGCGGAGCTGTTTTTT.

The V call is TRBV14, the J call TRBJ1-2, with D possibly matching TRBD1 (5 bases). CDR3 length: 14 amino acids. Trimming removed 3 bases at V and 5 bases at J, with 13 bases between. Germline lookup yields CDR1 SGHDN and CDR2 FVKESK. In DNA, the CDR3 is TGTGCCAGCAGCCAGCGCGGGGCGGGATATGGCTACACCTTC. This encodes CASSQRGAGYGYTF.

The rearrangement links TRBV19 to TRBJ2-1; the match to TRBD2 covers 7 bases. This CDR3 spans 16 amino acids. Trimming took 7 bases from V and 4 from J; bases not matched to a gene: 13. In germline, CDR1 is LNHDA, CDR2 SQIVND (reference sequence). The chain's CDR3 is CASTPSQAGIYNEQFF. The CDR3 DNA sequence: TGTGCCAGTACCCCCTCTCAAGCGGGGATATACAATGAGCAGTTCTTC.